This T cell receptor (beta chain) was captured in a study of shared clonotypes between healthy human individuals. Study context: Two women and a few men aged 18 to 49 made up the donors.

The protocol was immunoSEQ multiplex PCR, while the TCRdb copy is restricted to in-frame clones and leaves out a portion. Of about 2.4 million clones in the sample, 85% to 95% are singletons; the top ten hold roughly 0.15%. General study findings and limits: Among the subsets, naive ones generally showed larger estimated richness than memory ones.

A word on this clone: Its specificity is not known.

Sequencing was carried out using naive CD4+ T cells sorted from blood. Subset meaning: CD45RA+ positively selected. The sequence derives from a man younger than 35 in good health.

The CDR3 loop is CASSSQRGTSYNEQFF. The CDR3, as DNA: TGTGCCAGCAGTTCCCAACGGGGGACGTCCTACAATGAGCAGTTCTTC. The rearrangement joins TRBV7-2 to TRBJ2-1; D might be TRBD2 (6 bases). Germline assignment: CDR1 SGHTA and CDR2 FQGNSA. This CDR3 spans 16 amino acids. Trimming removed 6 bases from V and 1 base from J, with 16 bases in between. Supplemented by reference TRBV7-2 and TRBJ2-1, the full variable domain reads GAGVSQSPSNKVTEKGKDVELRCDPISGHTALYWYRQSLGQGLEFLIYFQGNSAPDKSGLPSDRFSAERTGGSVSTLTIQRTQQEDSAVYLCASSSQRGTSYNEQFFGPGTRLTVL.